The clone carrying this TCR beta chain has more than one count but fewer than ten. The source of the sample is a study of beta chain features in type 1 diabetes. Since all of the isolated RNA was reverse transcribed, expressed TCRB transcripts were what got sequenced. Data came from immunoSEQ multiplex PCR; TCRdb stores just in-frame clones and leaves some out. The data contain approximately 150,000 clones, roughly 9.1% of them singletons. V lost 7 bases to trimming and J lost 8 bases, with 21 bases between them. This CDR3 is 15 amino acids long. Germline CDR1 and CDR2: SGHNT and YENEEA. Each of the CD4+ naive, central memory, regulatory and stem cell-like memory populations was sorted via CD45RO/CCR7/CD25/CD127/CD95/CD27.

This receptor was identified in a woman between 18 and 30 years old in good health. The source material was central memory CD4+ T cells from blood. The gene calls are TRBV11-3 and TRBJ2-1, with D possibly matching TRBD2 (5 bases). CDR3 nucleotides: TGTGCCAGCACCTCCCGGGGTGTGGTCGGGGATGAGCAGTTCTTC. Translating it yields CASTSRGVVGDEQFF.